This T cell receptor beta chain emerged from a study of blood T cells in healthy people across ages. The authors ran a second PCR of 7 to 11 cycles using a sample-barcoded 5' primer and a J-beta primer mix. Each CDR3 protein gets one entry after TCRdb re-called the 5' RACE reads with MiXCR. The table has 650,000 to 1,000,000 distinct CDR3 sequences, roughly 35% seen once; the top ten hold 10% to 15%. Germline-derived CDR1 and CDR2 are SGHTA and FQGNSA. The CDR3 runs to 13 residues. The genes are TRBV7-2 and TRBJ2-5, with unresolved D. Gene TRBJ2-7 matches the end of the DNA better, so the J call may be wrong. This TCR was recovered from a man aged 18-30 years in good health. Input material: blood. CDR3 nucleotides: TGTGCCAGCAGCGAGGTGGGCTTTACCGAGCAGTACTTC. Protein product: CASSEVGFTEQYF.